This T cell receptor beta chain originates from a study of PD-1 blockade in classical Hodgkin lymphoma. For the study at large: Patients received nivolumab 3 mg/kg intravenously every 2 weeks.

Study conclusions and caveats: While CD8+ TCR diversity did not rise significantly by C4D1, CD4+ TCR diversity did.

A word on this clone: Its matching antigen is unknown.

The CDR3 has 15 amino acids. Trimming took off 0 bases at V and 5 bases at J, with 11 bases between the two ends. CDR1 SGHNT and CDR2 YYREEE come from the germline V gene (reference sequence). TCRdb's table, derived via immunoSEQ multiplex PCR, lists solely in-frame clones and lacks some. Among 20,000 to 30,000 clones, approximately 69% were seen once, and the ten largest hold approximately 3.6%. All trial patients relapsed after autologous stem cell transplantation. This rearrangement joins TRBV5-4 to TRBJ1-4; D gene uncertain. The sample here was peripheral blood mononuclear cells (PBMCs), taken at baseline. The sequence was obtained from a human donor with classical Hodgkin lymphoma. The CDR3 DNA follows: TGTGCCAGCAGCTTGGTTGCCGGGCCGAATGAAAAACTGTTTTTT. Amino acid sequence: CASSLVAGPNEKLFF.